This TCR beta chain was found in a study of graft-versus-host responses after intestinal transplantation. The overall study: Recipients were given multivisceral, liver-intestinal, or isolated intestinal transplants. Once they had received anti-thymocyte globulin induction, all recipients took tacrolimus and steroids for about 3 years.

Worth noting for this clone: Its antigen is unknown.

Using immunoSEQ multiplex PCR, the repertoire was profiled, and TCRdb retains in-frame clones only, with some absent. The sample holds 130,000 to 150,000 clones, 92% seen once. Trimming took off 2 bases at V and 3 bases at J, with 17 bases between the two ends. This CDR3 is built from 16 residues. CDR1 SGHVS and CDR2 FQNEAQ come from the germline V gene. The sequence derives from a human donor who received an intestinal transplant. The V gene is TRBV7-8, the J gene TRBJ2-7, with D possibly being TRBD2 (5 bases). Sequencing was performed on unstimulated CD4+ T cells sorted from spleen or lymph node cells, taken before intestinal transplant. CDR3 region: CASSLKQTGLFYEQYF. In nucleotides, the CDR3 is TGTGCCAGCAGCTTAAAACAAACCGGACTGTTCTACGAGCAGTACTTC.